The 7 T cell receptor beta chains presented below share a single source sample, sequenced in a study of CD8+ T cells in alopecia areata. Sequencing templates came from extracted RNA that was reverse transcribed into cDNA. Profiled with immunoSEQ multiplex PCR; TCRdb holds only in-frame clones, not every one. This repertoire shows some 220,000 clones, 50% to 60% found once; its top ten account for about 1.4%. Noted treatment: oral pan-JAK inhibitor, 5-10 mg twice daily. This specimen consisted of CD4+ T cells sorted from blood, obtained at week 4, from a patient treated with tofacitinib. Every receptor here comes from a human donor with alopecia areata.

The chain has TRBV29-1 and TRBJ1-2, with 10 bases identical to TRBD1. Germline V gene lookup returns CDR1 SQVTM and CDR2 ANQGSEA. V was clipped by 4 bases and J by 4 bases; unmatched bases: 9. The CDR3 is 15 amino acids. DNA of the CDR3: TGCAGCGTTGCCCTAGGACAGGGGGGCATCTATGGCTACACCTTC. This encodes CSVALGQGGIYGYTF.

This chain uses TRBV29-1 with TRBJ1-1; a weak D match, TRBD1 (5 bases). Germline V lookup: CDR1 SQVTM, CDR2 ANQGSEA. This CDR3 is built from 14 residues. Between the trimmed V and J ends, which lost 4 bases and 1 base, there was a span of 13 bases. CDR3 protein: CSVGRQLKNTEAFF. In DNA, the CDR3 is TGCAGCGTTGGGAGACAGCTAAAGAACACTGAAGCTTTCTTT.

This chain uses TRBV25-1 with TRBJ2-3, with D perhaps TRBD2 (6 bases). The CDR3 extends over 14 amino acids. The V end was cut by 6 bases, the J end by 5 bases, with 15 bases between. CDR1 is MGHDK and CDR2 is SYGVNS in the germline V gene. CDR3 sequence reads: CASSRRLEIDTQYF. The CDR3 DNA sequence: TGTGCCAGCAGCCGACGACTAGAGATAGATACGCAGTATTTT.

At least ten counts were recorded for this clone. CDR3 amino acids: CASSLATLRGADTQYF. The CDR3, as DNA: TGTGCCAGCAGCTTAGCGACTCTGCGGGGGGCAGATACGCAGTATTTT. J is TRBJ2-3 and V is TRBV7-9, with 8 bases identical to TRBD2. This CDR3 has 16 amino acids. Unmatched junction bases numbered 6, after V lost 0 bases and J lost 4 bases. Looked up from germline, CDR1 is SEHNR and CDR2 is FQNEAQ (reference sequence).

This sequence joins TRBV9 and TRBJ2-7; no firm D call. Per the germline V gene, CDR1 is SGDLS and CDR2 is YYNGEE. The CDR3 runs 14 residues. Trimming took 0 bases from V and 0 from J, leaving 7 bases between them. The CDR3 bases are TGTGCCAGCAGCGTAGGTACAGTCTCCTACGAGCAGTACTTC. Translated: CASSVGTVSYEQYF. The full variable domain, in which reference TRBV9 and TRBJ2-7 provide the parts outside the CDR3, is DSGVTQTPKHLITATGQRVTLRCSPRSGDLSVYWYQQSLDQGLQFLIQYYNGEERAKGNILERFSAQQFPDLHSELNLSSLELGDSALYFCASSVGTVSYEQYFGPGTRLTVT.

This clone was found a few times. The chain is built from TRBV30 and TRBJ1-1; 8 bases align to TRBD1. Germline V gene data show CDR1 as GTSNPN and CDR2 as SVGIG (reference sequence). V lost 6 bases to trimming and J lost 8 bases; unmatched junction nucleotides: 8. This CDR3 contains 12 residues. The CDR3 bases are TGTGCCTGCGACAGGGGACCAGGGGAAGCTTTCTTT. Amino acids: CACDRGPGEAFF.

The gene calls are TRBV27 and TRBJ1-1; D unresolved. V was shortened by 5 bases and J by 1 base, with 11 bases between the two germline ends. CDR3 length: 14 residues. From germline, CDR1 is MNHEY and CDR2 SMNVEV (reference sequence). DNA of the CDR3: TGTGCCAGCAGTCCCCTTCGGGGGAACACTGAAGCTTTCTTT. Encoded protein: CASSPLRGNTEAFF.